This T cell receptor (beta chain) was documented in a study of technical replicates of blood from a few donors (dated by TCRdb to between 2016 and 2019). A single count supports this clone. It has no known antigen specificity. No much larger clone exists at a distance of one base, and base qualities are not known. Library creation used the immunoSEQ multiplex PCR assay. TCRdb took this table from immuneACCESS and kept in-frame rearrangements with V and J called. Such tables lack part of the clones; where checked against another copy, unresolved V genes explain under half of the gap, and the rest is unexplained. The sample table shows tens of thousands of clones, and roughly 90% are seen once. The ten most abundant clones make up about 0.4% of the sample. Material for sequencing was T cells isolated from PBMCs. The TCR sequence derives from a human donor in good health.

The encoded CDR3 is CASSLDSGAGWTEAFF. The DNA sequence is as follows: TGTGCCAGCAGCTTAGATAGCGGGGCTGGGTGGACTGAAGCTTTCTTT. The chain is made from TRBV11-2 and TRBJ1-1, and possibly TRBD1, on 5 matching bases. Trimming at the junction amounts to 0 bases on V and 5 bases on J, and the germline ends lie 16 bases apart. From cysteine to phenylalanine, the CDR3 is 16 amino acids long. Kept here is only the CDR3 DNA, which spans 48 bases and is read in frame from base 1. The germline V gene yields SGHAT for CDR1 and FQNNGV for CDR2. Outside the CDR3, residues come from the reference TRBV11-2 and TRBJ1-1 proteins, so the full variable domain is: EAGVAQSPRYKIIEKRQSVAFWCNPISGHATLYWYQQILGQGPKLLIQFQNNGVVDDSQLPKDRFSAERLKGVDSTLKIQPAKLEDSAVYLCASSLDSGAGWTEAFFGQGTRLTVV.